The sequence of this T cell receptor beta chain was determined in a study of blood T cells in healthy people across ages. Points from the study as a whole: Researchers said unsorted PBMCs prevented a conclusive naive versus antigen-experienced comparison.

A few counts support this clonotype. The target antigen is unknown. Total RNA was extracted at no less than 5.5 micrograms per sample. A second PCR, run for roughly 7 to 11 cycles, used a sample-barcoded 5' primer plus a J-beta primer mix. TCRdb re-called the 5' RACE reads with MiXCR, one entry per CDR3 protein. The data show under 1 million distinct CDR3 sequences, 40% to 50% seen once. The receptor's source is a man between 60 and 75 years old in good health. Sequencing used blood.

In DNA form, the CDR3 reads TGTGCCAGCAGCCAGATACGCTACGAGCAGTACTTC. It encodes CASSQIRYEQYF. The rearrangement joins TRBV3-1 to TRBJ2-7, with D hard to call. V was clipped by 3 bases and J by 3 bases, with 6 bases between them. Germline values: CDR1 LGHDT, CDR2 YNNKEL (reference sequence). This CDR3 is 12 amino acids long.